A single sample is the source of the 5 T cell receptor beta chains below, sequenced in a study of cytomegalovirus exposure and HLA in healthy donors. The primer mix had 60 Vbeta and 13 Jbeta primers. Measured with immunoSEQ multiplex PCR; TCRdb has only the in-frame clones, and not every one. The sample yields over 150,000 clones, 70% to 90% seen once. The sample taken for sequencing was PBMCs. These receptors were obtained from a male donor in good health and CMV-seronegative.

The chain combines TRBV13 with TRBJ1-3, with D unclear. The germline V and J ends were trimmed by 4 bases and 4 bases, with 14 bases remaining between them. Germline V gene data show CDR1 as PRHDT and CDR2 as FYEKMQ (reference sequence). The CDR3 is made up of 15 amino acids. In DNA, the CDR3 is TGTGCCAGCAGCTCCATCGACCGGGAGGGAAACACCATATATTTT. Protein product: CASSSIDREGNTIYF.

The chain links TRBV7-2 to TRBJ2-2; D perhaps matches TRBD2 (6 bases). The germline V gene encodes CDR1 SGHTA and CDR2 FQGNSA. V dropped 1 base and J dropped 4 bases, with 10 bases sitting between them. The CDR3 is 15 amino acids. CDR3 amino acids: CASSLGGTGTGELFF. DNA of the CDR3: TGTGCCAGCAGCTTAGGAGGGACTGGCACCGGGGAGCTGTTTTTT.

The chain combines TRBV18 with TRBJ1-4; D may be TRBD1 (5 bases). CDR3 length: 13 amino acids. The germline CDR1 and CDR2 sequences are KGHSH and LQKENI. V was trimmed by 5 bases and J by 7 bases, leaving 11 bases between them. The CDR3 coding sequence is TGTGCCAGCTCAGAAGGGGCCGGTGAAAAACTGTTTTTT. It translates to CASSEGAGEKLFF. Filled out from reference TRBV18 and TRBJ1-4, the complete variable domain reads NAGVMQNPRHLVRRRGQEARLRCSPMKGHSHVYWYRQLPEEGLKFMVYLQKENIIDESGMPKERFSAEFPKEGPSILRIQQVVRGDSAAYFCASSEGAGEKLFFGSGTQLSVL.

The rearrangement links TRBV9 to TRBJ2-3; tentative D call: TRBD2 (5 bases). Germline lookup yields CDR1 SGDLS and CDR2 YYNGEE. This CDR3 contains 15 residues. Trimming pared 0 bases from V and 6 bases from J, leaving 14 bases between. CDR3 in DNA: TGTGCCAGCAGCGTAGACCGGGGTCCAACTGATACGCAGTATTTT. It codes for CASSVDRGPTDTQYF.

The rearrangement uses TRBV7-3 and TRBJ1-1; D remains ambiguous. Between the trimmed V and J ends, which lost 4 bases and 5 bases, there was a span of 17 bases. Looked up from germline, CDR1 is SGHTA and CDR2 is FQGTGA. The CDR3 extends over 15 amino acids. The CDR3 DNA is TGTGCCAGCAGCTCCTGGGGTGGCAGCGGGACTGAAGCTTTCTTT. As protein: CASSSWGGSGTEAFF.